Each of the 9 T cell receptor beta chains below was sequenced from the same sample in a study of graft-versus-host responses after intestinal transplantation. The table came from immunoSEQ multiplex PCR; TCRdb's copy has only in-frame clones and leaves some out. This sample has about 97,000 clones; 91% occur once, and the top ten carry approximately 0.17%. These receptors are not linked to any known antigen. Sequencing was performed on unstimulated CD4+ T cells sorted from spleen or lymph node cells, taken before transplant. These receptors all come from a human donor who was the organ donor for an intestinal transplant.

This sequence joins TRBV28 and TRBJ2-7; TRBD2 might be the D (5 bases). Trimming pared 4 bases from V and 0 bases from J, leaving 13 bases between. The CDR3 sequence is 15 residues long. Germline V CDR1 and CDR2: MDHEN, SYDVKM. CDR3 protein: CASSSRQAGSYEQYF. The CDR3 coding sequence is TGTGCCAGCAGTTCGCGTCAGGCGGGCTCCTACGAGCAGTACTTC.

The table lists this clone with a count of one. At the DNA level, this CDR3 is encoded by other sequences in the same sample as well. The chain is built from TRBV18 and TRBJ2-7; TRBD2 is a possible D gene (5 bases). With 6 bases removed from V and 0 bases from J, the gap between germline ends came to 15 bases. CDR1 and CDR2 (germline): KGHSH, LQKENI. There are 15 residues in the CDR3. CDR3: CASSPRTGSSYEQYF. Written as DNA, the CDR3 is TGTGCCAGCTCCCCGCGGACGGGAAGCTCCTACGAGCAGTACTTC.

This chain uses TRBV10-2 with TRBJ1-1; the D is unclear. V gave up 6 bases and J gave up 1 base, with 6 bases separating them. Germline CDR1 reads WSHSY; CDR2 reads SAAADI. The CDR3 runs 12 residues. In DNA, the CDR3 is TGCGCCAGCAGATATAGGAACACTGAAGCTTTCTTT. It is translated as CASRYRNTEAFF.

V and J are TRBV7-6 and TRBJ2-2; TRBD1 matches 8 bases. The CDR3 contains 16 residues. Germline CDR1 SGHVS, CDR2 FNYEAQ. The junction had 10 bases not matched to a gene; V was cut back by 4 bases and J by 6 bases. The CDR3 spells CASSSWTGFSPGELFF. Written as DNA, the CDR3 is TGTGCCAGCAGCTCCTGGACAGGGTTTTCTCCCGGGGAGCTGTTTTTT.

CDR3 protein: CASSLNYLARDNYGYTF. DNA of the CDR3: TGCGCCAGCAGCCTCAACTATCTGGCCCGCGATAACTATGGCTACACCTTC. The V gene is TRBV4-1, the J gene TRBJ1-2, with no clear D. Trimming pared 4 bases from V and 1 base from J, leaving 19 bases between. This CDR3 region has 17 residues. In germline, CDR1 is MGHRA, CDR2 YSYEKL.

The rearrangement uses TRBV6-5 and TRBJ1-4; D gene uncertain. With 5 bases removed from V and 1 base from J, the gap between germline ends came to 8 bases. The germline CDR1 and CDR2 sequences are MNHEY and SVGAGI. This CDR3 has 14 residues. The CDR3 DNA reads as TGTGCCAGCAGTGCTACAGAAACTAATGAAAAACTGTTTTTT. It codes for CASSATETNEKLFF.

The V and J genes are TRBV19 and TRBJ1-6; a possible D gene is TRBD1 (6 bases). In germline, CDR1 is LNHDA, CDR2 SQIVND (reference sequence). V lost 10 bases and J lost 7, with 17 bases in between. This CDR3 region has 14 residues. CDR3 sequence reads: CATSPLTGNSPLHF. For the CDR3, the DNA is TGTGCCACCTCACCCCTCACAGGGAATTCACCCCTCCACTTT.

This clone is a singleton in its sample. The same CDR3 also results from other DNA sequences found in this sample. This rearrangement joins TRBV19 to TRBJ2-5; no definite D call. CDR1 LNHDA and CDR2 SQIVND come from the germline V gene (reference sequence). V lost 3 bases to trimming and J lost 4 bases, with 9 bases between them. The CDR3 sequence is 13 residues long. This chain's CDR3 is CASSIPPRETQYF. In DNA, the CDR3 is TGTGCCAGTAGTATCCCCCCCCGAGAGACCCAGTACTTC.

This rearrangement joins TRBV6-1 to TRBJ2-3; TRBD2 matches 11 bases. Trimming took 4 bases from V and 2 from J; bases not matched to a gene: 5. Germline loops: CDR1 MNHNS, CDR2 SASEGT. The CDR3 runs 16 residues. The CDR3 DNA is TGTGCCAGCAGTGCCTTAGCGGGGGGGTACACAGATACGCAGTATTTT. Translating it yields CASSALAGGYTDTQYF.